A selection of T cell receptor beta chains follows, all from one sample in a study of regulatory T cells in long-lasting Graves disease. Via MiXCR, TCRdb re-called the multiplex PCR reads, giving one row per CDR3 protein. The repertoire includes some 500,000 distinct CDR3 sequences, approximately 13% of them detected once, and roughly 9.7% sits in the top ten. The same sample was also used in a study of T cells in Graves' hyperthyroidism and ophthalmopathy.

The sample consisted of peripheral blood mononuclear cells (PBMCs), taken at new diagnosis, from a patient treated with antithyroid drugs. These receptors all stem from a man between 25 and 39 years old with Graves disease. Each CDR3 is given without its conserved first and last residue. A D gene is named only where the DNA matches it firmly.

v_call	j_call	cdr3_length	d_call	cdr3_aa
TRBV7-2	TRBJ2-1	18	TRBD2	ASSLRGRGEAGGPNNEQF
TRBV24-1	TRBJ2-5	16	.	ATSEANPPANRWETQY
TRBV18	TRBJ2-3	16	TRBD1	ASSPRQGSGGLDSAQY
TRBV19	TRBJ2-1	10	.	ASSIRANEQF
TRBV7-9	TRBJ2-1	15	TRBD2	ASSADRGEPINNEQF
TRBV14	TRBJ2-2	16	TRBD2	ASSQVRSSGRAAGELF
TRBV9	TRBJ2-6	12	.	ASSVDRGANVLT
TRBV11-2	TRBJ2-7	12	.	ASSSWTSEYEQY
TRBV12-3/TRBV12-4	TRBJ2-3	14	.	ASSTLRGGGTDTQY
TRBV4-2	TRBJ2-2	14	TRBD2	ASSQSTSANTGELF
TRBV29-1	TRBJ2-3	12	TRBD2	SVAPAGGGYTQY
TRBV7-9	TRBJ2-2	12	.	ASSSDQGTGELF
TRBV27	TRBJ2-1	11	.	ASSLSNYNEQF
TRBV27	TRBJ2-5	11	.	ASRTEGEETQY
TRBV20-1	TRBJ2-2	12	TRBD2	SARLAGNTGELF
TRBV7-9	TRBJ2-3	14	TRBD1	ASSTHRGPSTDTQY